The 17 T cell receptor beta chains below were found in one sample sequenced in a study of blood T cell repertoires in COVID-19. Clones were sequenced by immunoSEQ multiplex PCR, and TCRdb holds only the in-frame ones, with some missing. The profile shows about 29,000 clones, approximately 84% of them singletons. The sample taken for sequencing was peripheral blood. The receptors were gathered from a man older than 75 with active COVID-19.

This sequence joins TRBV30 and TRBJ1-4; D gene unclear. Germline V gives CDR1 GTSNPN, CDR2 SVGIG (reference sequence). V gave up 4 bases and J gave up 2 bases, with 20 bases separating them. The CDR3 consists of 17 residues. Here the CDR3 reads CAWTPPESGSTNEKLFF. Written as DNA, the CDR3 is TGTGCCTGGACCCCCCCCGAGTCGGGGTCGACTAATGAAAAACTGTTTTTT.

CDR3 sequence reads: CASSRMTGRGEKLFF. The CDR3 DNA follows: TGCGCCAGCAGCCGCATGACAGGAAGGGGTGAAAAACTGTTTTTT. The V call is TRBV5-1, the J call TRBJ1-4; a weak D match, TRBD1 (6 bases). The CDR3 runs 15 residues. The V end lost 4 bases, the J end lost 7 bases, and 17 bases lay between the germline ends. Per the germline V gene, CDR1 is SGHRS and CDR2 is YFSETQ.

The J gene is TRBJ1-2, the V gene TRBV10-3, with 7 bases fitting TRBD1. Trimming took 7 bases from V and 1 from J; bases not matched to a gene: 9. This CDR3 comprises 15 residues. CDR1 and CDR2 from the germline V gene are ENHRY and SYGVKD. This chain's CDR3 is CAITSGQALNYGYTF. CDR3 DNA sequence: TGTGCCATCACCTCCGGACAGGCTCTTAACTATGGCTACACCTTC.

V is TRBV4-1 and J is TRBJ1-4, with D tentatively TRBD1 (5 bases). V lost 0 bases, J lost 5 bases, and 10 bases lay in between. CDR1 and CDR2 (germline): MGHRA, YSYEKL. The CDR3 runs to 15 residues. CDR3 nucleotide sequence: TGCGCCAGCAGCCAAGATTGGACACCAAATGAAAAACTGTTTTTT. Protein: CASSQDWTPNEKLFF.

This clone was picked up one time. The chain employs TRBV29-1 and TRBJ2-2; TRBD1 is a possible D gene (5 bases). Germline CDR1 is SQVTM and CDR2 is ANQGSEA. Trimming stripped 4 bases from V and 2 bases from J, with 8 bases between. There are 13 residues in the CDR3. For the CDR3, the DNA is TGCAGCGTTGCTAGGGGAAACACCGGGGAGCTGTTTTTT. Translation gives CSVARGNTGELFF.

CDR3 residues: CAWSKGQGIDEQYF. The CDR3 bases are TGTGCCTGGAGTAAGGGACAGGGGATCGACGAGCAGTACTTC. The chain is built from TRBV30 and TRBJ2-7, with 10 bases identical to TRBD1. This CDR3 comprises 14 residues. Trimming cost V 2 bases and J 5 bases; bases outside gene matches: 6. Per germline, CDR1 GTSNPN and CDR2 SVGIG (reference sequence). Variable domain in full (rest from reference TRBV30 and TRBJ2-7): SQTIHQWPATLVQPVGSPLSLECTVEGTSNPNLYWYRQAAGRGLQLLFYSVGIGQISSEVPQNLSASRPQDRQFILSSKKLLLSDSGFYLCAWSKGQGIDEQYFGPGTRLTVT.

V usage is TRBV6-6 and J usage is TRBJ2-1, with D perhaps matching TRBD1 (6 bases). CDR3 size: 13 residues. Germline V gives CDR1 MNHNY, CDR2 SVGAGI (reference sequence). V was trimmed by 7 bases and J by 7 bases, leaving 14 bases between them. CDR3 nucleotide sequence: TGTGCCAGCACCCCGGACAGCCTTAATGAGCAGTTCTTC. This sequence encodes CASTPDSLNEQFF.

The V gene is TRBV5-1, the J gene TRBJ2-1, with D possibly TRBD2 on 5 matching bases. CDR3 length: 13 amino acids. Germline V gives CDR1 SGHRS, CDR2 YFSETQ. V lost 3 bases to trimming and J lost 7 bases, with 11 bases between them. The CDR3 sequence is CASSSQRGNEQFF. CDR3 bases: TGCGCCAGCAGCTCCCAACGGGGTAATGAGCAGTTCTTC.

This clone has just a few counts. Here the CDR3 reads CASKEAHMNTEAFF. The CDR3 nucleotides are TGTGCCAGCAAGGAGGCACATATGAACACTGAAGCTTTCTTT. The J gene is TRBJ1-1, the V gene TRBV2, with no clear D. V lost 7 bases to trimming and J lost 0 bases, with 12 bases between them. The CDR3 has 14 amino acids. Germline CDR1 reads SNHLY; CDR2 reads FYNNEI.

The gene calls are TRBV29-1 and TRBJ1-1; D gene uncertain. The V and J ends lost 7 bases and 5 bases respectively, with 14 bases between them. Germline CDR1 reads SQVTM; CDR2 reads ANQGSEA. The CDR3 has 12 amino acids. The CDR3 sequence is CSARLSGTEAFF. The CDR3 bases are TGCAGCGCCCGACTCTCGGGGACTGAAGCTTTCTTT.

The V gene is TRBV6-4, the J gene TRBJ2-7, with no clear D. Germline V CDR1 and CDR2: MRHNA, SNTAGT. The germline V and J ends were trimmed by 6 bases and 2 bases, with 14 bases remaining between them. The CDR3 totals 14 residues. The CDR3 is CASRAATVAYEQYF. CDR3 coding DNA: TGTGCCAGCAGGGCCGCGACTGTAGCCTACGAGCAGTACTTC.

This chain links TRBV7-8 with TRBJ2-7; perhaps TRBD1 as D (6 bases). Germline CDR1 reads SGHVS; CDR2 reads FQNEAQ. V gave up 7 bases and J gave up 6 bases, with 16 bases separating them. There are 13 residues in the CDR3. CDR3 DNA: TGTGCCAGCACCAAACAGGGAAGAGGCGAGCAGTACTTC. This gives the protein CASTKQGRGEQYF.

The CDR3 spells CASRQAGGISGQYF. The CDR3 DNA reads as TGTGCCAGCAGACAAGCGGGGGGTATCTCGGGGCAGTATTTT. The rearrangement joins TRBV6-5 to TRBJ2-3; 9 bases line up with TRBD2. The CDR3 extends over 14 amino acids. Germline CDR1 and CDR2: MNHEY and SVGAGI. V lost 6 bases, J lost 11 bases, and 12 bases stayed unmatched.

The chain links TRBV9 to TRBJ1-2, with 7 nucleotides matching TRBD1. Germline V gene lookup returns CDR1 SGDLS and CDR2 YYNGEE. V lost 0 bases and J lost 3; bases outside the gene matches: 8. The CDR3 runs 16 residues. CDR3 coding DNA: TGTGCCAGCAGCGTAGGCCCGGGACAGTCCTACTATGGCTACACCTTC. The encoded protein is CASSVGPGQSYYGYTF.

The chain links TRBV5-1 to TRBJ1-1; perhaps TRBD1 as D (6 bases). The ends were cut back, 5 bases at V and 4 bases at J, with 15 bases in the middle. Per germline, CDR1 SGHRS and CDR2 YFSETQ. The CDR3 runs 14 residues. CDR3: CASSLQQGSTEAFF. CDR3 DNA: TGCGCCAGCAGTCTTCAACAGGGATCCACTGAAGCTTTCTTT. Together with reference TRBV5-1 and TRBJ1-1, the CDR3 gives the full variable domain: KAGVTQTPRYLIKTRGQQVTLSCSPISGHRSVSWYQQTPGQGLQFLFEYFSETQRNKGNFPGRFSGRQFSNSRSEMNVSTLELGDSALYLCASSLQQGSTEAFFGQGTRLTVV.

The table lists this clone with a few counts. The rearrangement links TRBV3-1 (or the pseudogene TRBV3-2) to TRBJ2-5; 9 positions agree with TRBD2. The CDR3 is 15 amino acids. Germline values: CDR1 LGHDT, CDR2 YNNKEL (reference sequence). With 1 base clipped from V and 2 bases from J, the junction kept 2 bases outside the gene matches. CDR3 amino acids: CASSQGSGSQETQYF. CDR3 sequence (DNA): TGTGCCAGCAGCCAAGGTAGCGGGAGTCAAGAGACCCAGTACTTC.

This rearrangement joins TRBV24-1 to TRBJ1-6; D not certain. CDR1 is KGHDR, CDR2 SFDVKD, per germline. This CDR3 has 14 amino acids. V gave up 3 bases and J gave up 7 bases, with 9 bases separating them. The CDR3 sequence: CATSDGVRNSPLHF. The CDR3 DNA sequence: TGTGCCACCAGTGATGGTGTGCGGAATTCACCCCTCCACTTT.